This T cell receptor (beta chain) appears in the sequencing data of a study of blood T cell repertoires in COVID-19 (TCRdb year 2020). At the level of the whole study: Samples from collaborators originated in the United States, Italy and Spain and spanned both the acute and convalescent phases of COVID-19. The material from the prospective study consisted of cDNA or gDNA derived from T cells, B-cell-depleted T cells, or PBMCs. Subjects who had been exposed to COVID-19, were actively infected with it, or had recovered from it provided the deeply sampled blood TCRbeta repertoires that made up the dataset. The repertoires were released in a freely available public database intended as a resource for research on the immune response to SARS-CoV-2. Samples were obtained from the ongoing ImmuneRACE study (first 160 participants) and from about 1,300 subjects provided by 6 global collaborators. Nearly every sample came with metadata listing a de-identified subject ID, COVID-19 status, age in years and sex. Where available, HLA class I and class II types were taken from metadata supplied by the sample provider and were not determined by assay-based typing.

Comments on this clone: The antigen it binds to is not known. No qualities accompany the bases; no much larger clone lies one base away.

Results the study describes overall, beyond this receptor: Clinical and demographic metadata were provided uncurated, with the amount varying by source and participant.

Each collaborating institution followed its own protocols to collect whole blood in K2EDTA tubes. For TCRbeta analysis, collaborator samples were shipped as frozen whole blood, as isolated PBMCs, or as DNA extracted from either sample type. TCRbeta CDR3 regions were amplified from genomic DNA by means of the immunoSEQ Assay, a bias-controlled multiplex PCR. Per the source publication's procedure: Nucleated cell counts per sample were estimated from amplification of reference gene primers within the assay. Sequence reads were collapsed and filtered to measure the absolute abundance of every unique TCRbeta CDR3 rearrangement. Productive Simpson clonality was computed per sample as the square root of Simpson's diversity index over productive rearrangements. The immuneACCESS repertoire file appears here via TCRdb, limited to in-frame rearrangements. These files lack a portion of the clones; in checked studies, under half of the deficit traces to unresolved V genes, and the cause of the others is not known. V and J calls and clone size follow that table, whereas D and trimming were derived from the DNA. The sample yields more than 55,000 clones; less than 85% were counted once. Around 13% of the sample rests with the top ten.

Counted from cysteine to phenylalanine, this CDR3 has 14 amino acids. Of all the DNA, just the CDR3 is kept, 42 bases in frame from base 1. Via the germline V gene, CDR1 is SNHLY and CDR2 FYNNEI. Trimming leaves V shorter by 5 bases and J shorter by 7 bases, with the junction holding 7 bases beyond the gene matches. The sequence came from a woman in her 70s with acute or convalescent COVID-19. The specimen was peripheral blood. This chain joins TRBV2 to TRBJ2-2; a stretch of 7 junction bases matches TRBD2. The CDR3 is CASSPGGYGGELFF. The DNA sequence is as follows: TGTGCCAGCAGTCCCGGGGGGTATGGCGGGGAGCTGTTTTTT.